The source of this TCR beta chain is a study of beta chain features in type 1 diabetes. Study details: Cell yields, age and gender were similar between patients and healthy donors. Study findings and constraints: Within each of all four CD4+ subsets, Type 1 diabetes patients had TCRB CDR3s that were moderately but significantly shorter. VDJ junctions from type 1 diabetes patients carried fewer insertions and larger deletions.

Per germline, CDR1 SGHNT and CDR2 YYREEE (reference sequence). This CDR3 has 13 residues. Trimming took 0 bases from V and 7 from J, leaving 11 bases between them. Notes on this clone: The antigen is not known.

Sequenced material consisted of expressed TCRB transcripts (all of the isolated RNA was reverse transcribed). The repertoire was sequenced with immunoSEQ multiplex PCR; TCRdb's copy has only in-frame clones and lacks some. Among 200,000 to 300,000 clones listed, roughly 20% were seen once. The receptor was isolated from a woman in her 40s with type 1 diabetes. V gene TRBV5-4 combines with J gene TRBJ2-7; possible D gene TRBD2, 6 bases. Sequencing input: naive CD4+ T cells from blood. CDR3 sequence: CASSLEGRREQYF. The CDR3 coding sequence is TGTGCCAGCAGCTTGGAGGGGAGGAGGGAGCAGTACTTC.